This TCR beta chain was identified during a study of siplizumab effects on memory and regulatory T cells. It was at 37°C and for roughly six days that the mixed lymphocyte reaction cells were cocultured. Concerning this clone itself: Its antigen is currently unknown.

Generated by immunoSEQ multiplex PCR, the TCRdb table keeps only in-frame clones and is missing some. The repertoire has about 3,400 clones, approximately 53% of them found once; the top ten carry 4.8%. Study-level findings and limits: A minor share of alloreactive clones matched unstimulated subsets. Both greater diversity than memory cells and a major contribution to the alloresponse seemed to characterize naive T cells.

Trimming at V came to 4 bases and at J to 1 base, leaving 2 bases not matched to a gene. CDR1 and CDR2 from the germline V gene are MDHEN and SYDVKM. The CDR3 length is 14 residues. Sequences were obtained from CFSE-low (dividing) CD4+ T cells sorted from an allogeneic mixed lymphocyte reaction. This rearrangement joins TRBV28 to TRBJ2-3; 7 positions agree with TRBD2. This TCR derives from a human donor in good health; the cells came from an allogeneic mixed lymphocyte reaction. In nucleotides, the CDR3 is TGTGCCAGCAGTTCAAGCGGGGGCACAGATACGCAGTATTTT. Translating it yields CASSSSGGTDTQYF. The full variable domain, in which reference TRBV28 and TRBJ2-3 provide the parts outside the CDR3, is DVKVTQSSRYLVKRTGEKVFLECVQDMDHENMFWYRQDPGLGLRLIYFSYDVKMKEKGDIPEGYSVSREKKERFSLILESASTNQTSMYLCASSSSGGTDTQYFGPGTRLTVL.